This T cell receptor (beta chain) stems from a study of T cells after posttransplantation cyclophosphamide. Study-wide findings and caveats: Recipient CMV seropositivity and CMV reactivation strongly tracked TRB clonality.

This clone was counted at least ten times. Its antigen is not known. This CDR3 region has 12 residues. Trimming took off 7 bases at V and 6 bases at J, with 11 bases between the two ends. Germline V CDR1 and CDR2: SGHTA, FQGNSA. The data were produced by immunoSEQ multiplex PCR, yet TCRdb's version contains in-frame clones alone and is incomplete. The sample presents 9,500 to 15,000 clones, none singletons. What was sequenced was PBMCs. This sequence joins TRBV7-2 and TRBJ2-3; D is possibly TRBD2 (5 bases). This sequence originates from a woman aged 40 to 50 in good health, CMV-negative, and a related stem cell transplant donor. In nucleotides, the CDR3 is TGTGCCAGCACTCGAGGGCTGGATACGCAGTATTTT. Its protein product is CASTRGLDTQYF.